This paragraph reports one TCR beta chain. What it binds is not known. This sample stems from a study of T cells expressing NK-cell markers. Study results and limitations: One observes that, in a few donors, these clonotypes were also the leading ones within the CD3+CD56-NKG2C+ fraction.

Looked up from germline, CDR1 is DFQATT and CDR2 is SNEGSKA (reference sequence). The length of the CDR3 is 11 residues. Scientists made TCR beta cDNA using 5'RACE template switching with UMIs. For each CDR3 protein, TCRdb gives one entry from its re-call of the 5' RACE reads, without DNA. This repertoire comprises some 450,000 distinct CDR3 sequences; its ten largest clones make up 7.3%. The sequence derives from a woman between 18 and 70 years old in good health. This chain joins TRBV20-1 and TRBJ2-5. The specimen was blood T cells: a sorted CD56 or NKG2C T cell subset, CD4+ or CD8+ T cells, or bulk PBMC T cells (not recorded which). The chain's CDR3 is CSARGGETQYF.